This TCR beta chain was sequenced in a study of blood T cell repertoires in COVID-19 (dated by TCRdb to the early 2020s). Regarding the complete study: Samples covering the acute and convalescent phases of COVID-19 were provided by collaborators in the United States, Italy and Spain. The material from the prospective study consisted of cDNA or gDNA derived from T cells, B-cell-depleted T cells, or PBMCs. Deeply sampled blood TCRbeta repertoires from subjects exposed to, actively infected with, or recovered from COVID-19 were included in the dataset. A freely available public database, intended as a resource for researchers studying the immune response to SARS-CoV-2, is where the repertoires were released. Samples were obtained from the ongoing ImmuneRACE study (first 160 participants) and from some 1,200 subjects provided by 6 global collaborators. The sample metadata nearly always contained a de-identified subject ID, COVID-19 status, age in years and sex. Where HLA class I and class II types were available, the types were taken from metadata supplied by the sample provider, not from assay-based typing.

A remark on this clone: The target of this receptor is not known. The input lacks base qualities; no much larger clone sits a single base away.

The collaborating institutions used their own protocols to collect whole blood in K2EDTA tubes. For TCRbeta analysis, collaborators shipped samples as frozen whole blood, isolated PBMCs, or DNA extracted from either of those sample types. Relative to germline, V is missing 0 bases and J is missing 3 bases, with 5 bases of the junction outside any gene match. The CDR3 runs 17 residues from the cysteine to the phenylalanine. CDR3 DNA only is kept here, 51 bases in frame from base 1. The germline V gene specifies SGDLS as CDR1 and YYNGEE as CDR2. The full study reports these points: The amount of clinical and demographic metadata varied by source and participant and was provided uncurated.

TCRbeta CDR3 regions were amplified from genomic DNA by means of the immunoSEQ Assay, a bias-controlled multiplex PCR. In the original analysis: Within the assay, amplification of reference gene primers was used to estimate how many nucleated cells each sample contained. To quantify the absolute abundance of each unique TCRbeta CDR3 rearrangement, sequence reads were collapsed and filtered. Productive Simpson clonality was computed per sample as the square root of Simpson's diversity index over productive rearrangements. TCRdb retrieved this table from immuneACCESS and kept in-frame rearrangements only. Not all clones are present; in checked studies, unresolved V genes account for under half, and no reason is known for the remainder. The V and J calls and clone size come from that table; D and trimming were worked out from the DNA. This sample is represented by more than 95,000 clones; about 88% of them were singletons. The ten top clones hold 0.95% to 1.5% of the sample.

This clonotype was sampled from a woman older than 75 with acute or convalescent COVID-19. The sequence links TRBV9 to TRBJ2-2; 10 central nucleotides agree with TRBD2. The sequencing input was peripheral blood. The DNA sequence is as follows: TGTGCCAGCAGCGTAGGAAGCGGGGGGGCCCACACCGGGGAGCTGTTTTTT. It encodes CASSVGSGGAHTGELFF.